This record looks at one T cell receptor (beta chain) sequence and its context. What it binds is not known. The germline gives CDR1 GTSNPN, CDR2 SVGIG (reference sequence). The CDR3 contains 14 residues. V dropped 3 bases and J dropped 7; count of bases not matched to a gene: 11. Using a J-beta primer mix together with a sample-barcoded 5' primer, a second PCR was run for roughly 7 to 11 cycles. A tag from a template-switch adaptor with 12 random nucleotides marked each cDNA molecule. TCRdb passed the 5' RACE reads through MiXCR, listing each CDR3 protein once. The data hold 1.5 million or so distinct CDR3 sequences, with 42% observed a single time. This sample was taken from a study of blood T cells in healthy people across ages. Study-wide results and caveats: Diversity estimates drawn from one million T cells were deemed underestimates.

The clonotype originates from a woman between 18 and 30 years old in good health. The specimen sequenced was blood. The chain carries TRBV30 and TRBJ2-7; 8 bases agree with TRBD1. The CDR3 DNA reads as TGTGCCTGGAGCGGACAGGGTGGGTTGGGTGAGCAGTACTTC. Amino acid sequence: CAWSGQGGLGEQYF.